This T cell receptor beta chain was identified during a study of shared clonotypes between healthy human individuals. CDR1 is MNHEY, CDR2 SMNVEV, per germline (reference sequence). The ends were cut back, 2 bases at V and 4 bases at J, with 14 bases in the middle. The CDR3 totals 15 residues. This clone turned up a few times. Naive CD4+ cells were CD45RA-selected; the remaining cells were memory. An assay was performed, and its level was deep. The authors split each subset's genomic DNA evenly across several immunoSEQ plates. Sorted-subset replicate PCR reactions contained 200 ng DNA, corresponding to roughly 29,000 T cell genomes. Repertoires were generated with immunoSEQ multiplex PCR, while TCRdb's copy carries only in-frame clones and drops some. The table records approximately 980,000 clones, approximately 80% of them present only once.

The clonotype was recovered from a man between 18 and 35 years old in good health. This chain links TRBV27 with TRBJ1-1; perhaps TRBD1 as D (5 bases). Material for sequencing was memory CD4+ T cells sorted from blood. Subset here: CD45RA-negative fraction. DNA for the CDR3: TGTGCCAGCAGTTTAATACGGGACCGTGGCACTGAAGCTTTCTTT. Protein product: CASSLIRDRGTEAFF.